This is a list of T cell receptor beta chains from one sample in a study of OX40 agonist ivuxolimab in advanced cancers. The protocol was immunoSEQ multiplex PCR, while the TCRdb copy is restricted to in-frame clones and leaves out a portion. Among roughly 77,000 clones listed, around 90% were seen once. Sample: CD4+ or CD8+ T cells sorted from blood, taken in a trial of the OX40 agonist ivuxolimab. These receptors were taken from an adult with an advanced solid tumor such as melanoma, head and neck, liver or kidney cancer. CDR3s include the opening cysteine and the closing phenylalanine or tryptophan. D genes are given only for firm matches. Expanded clones are given a class, and other clones once, few, many or no size at all.

D gene: NA
J gene: TRBJ2-2
clone size: NA
V gene: TRBV19
CDR3 protein: CASSILAEGTGELFF
CDR3 DNA: TGTGCCAGTAGTATTCTTGCCGAGGGCACCGGGGAGCTGTTTTTT

D gene: NA
J gene: TRBJ2-1
clone size: NA
V gene: TRBV2
CDR3 protein: CASSGANEQFF
CDR3 DNA: TGTGCCAGCAGTGGTGCCAATGAGCAGTTCTTC

D gene: NA
J gene: TRBJ2-7
clone size: NA
V gene: TRBV2
CDR3 protein: CASSEVPYTPSYEQYF
CDR3 DNA: TGTGCCAGCAGTGAAGTCCCCTACACCCCCTCCTACGAGCAGTACTTC

D gene: NA
J gene: TRBJ2-7
clone size: NA
V gene: TRBV6-1
CDR3 protein: CASSLRDNEQYF
CDR3 DNA: TGTGCCAGCAGCCTCCGGGACAACGAGCAGTACTTC

D gene: NA
J gene: TRBJ1-6
clone size: NA
V gene: TRBV14
CDR3 protein: CASSQENYGHNSPLHF
CDR3 DNA: TGTGCCAGCAGCCAAGAGAACTACGGCCATAATTCACCCCTCCACTTT

D gene: NA
J gene: TRBJ2-7
clone size: NA
V gene: TRBV7-9
CDR3 protein: CASSLFPGEQYF
CDR3 DNA: TGTGCCAGCAGCTTATTCCCAGGTGAACAGTACTTC

D gene: NA
J gene: TRBJ2-7
clone size: NA
V gene: TRBV6-4
CDR3 protein: CASSEFASYEQYF
CDR3 DNA: TGTGCCAGCAGTGAATTCGCTTCCTACGAGCAGTACTTC

D gene: TRBD1
J gene: TRBJ1-4
clone size: NA
V gene: TRBV5-1
CDR3 protein: CASSLEGQGREKLFF
CDR3 DNA: TGCGCCAGCAGCTTGGAAGGACAGGGAAGAGAAAAACTGTTTTTT

D gene: NA
J gene: TRBJ1-6
clone size: NA
V gene: TRBV12-5
CDR3 protein: CASGLVNSPLHF
CDR3 DNA: TGTGCTAGTGGTTTGGTTAATTCACCCCTCCACTTT

D gene: NA
J gene: TRBJ2-2
clone size: NA
V gene: TRBV6-6
CDR3 protein: CASSYPTVNTGELFF
CDR3 DNA: TGTGCCAGCAGTTACCCGACAGTGAACACCGGGGAGCTGTTTTTT

D gene: NA
J gene: TRBJ2-5
clone size: NA
V gene: TRBV7-9
CDR3 protein: CASSPPRVAANQETQYF
CDR3 DNA: TGTGCCAGCAGCCCCCCCCGGGTAGCGGCGAACCAAGAGACCCAGTACTTC

D gene: NA
J gene: TRBJ2-2
clone size: NA
V gene: TRBV2
CDR3 protein: CASSDYDKYTGELFF
CDR3 DNA: TGTGCCAGCAGTGATTATGACAAATACACCGGGGAGCTGTTTTTT

D gene: NA
J gene: TRBJ1-2
clone size: NA
V gene: TRBV4-3
CDR3 protein: CASSHGPGSAYGYTF
CDR3 DNA: TGCGCCAGCAGCCACGGTCCCGGAAGCGCCTATGGCTACACCTTC

D gene: NA
J gene: TRBJ1-1
clone size: NA
V gene: TRBV4-1
CDR3 protein: CASSQKTPGNTEAFF
CDR3 DNA: TGCGCCAGCAGCCAAAAGACGCCCGGGAACACTGAAGCTTTCTTT

D gene: TRBD2
J gene: TRBJ2-3
clone size: NA
V gene: TRBV7-9
CDR3 protein: CASSPGTSGTNTDTQYF
CDR3 DNA: TGTGCCAGCAGCCCCGGGACTAGCGGGACTAACACAGATACGCAGTATTTT

D gene: NA
J gene: TRBJ2-7
clone size: NA
V gene: TRBV4-2
CDR3 protein: CASSQESWSGVEQYF
CDR3 DNA: TGTGCCAGCAGCCAAGAAAGTTGGAGCGGCGTCGAGCAGTACTTC

D gene: TRBD1
J gene: TRBJ2-5
clone size: NA
V gene: TRBV5-1
CDR3 protein: CASSWTGGRQETQYF
CDR3 DNA: TGCGCCAGCAGCTGGACAGGGGGACGGCAAGAGACCCAGTACTTC

D gene: TRBD1
J gene: TRBJ1-4
clone size: NA
V gene: TRBV5-1
CDR3 protein: CASSLLGGDRADEKLFF
CDR3 DNA: TGCGCCAGCAGCTTGTTGGGAGGGGACAGGGCGGATGAAAAACTGTTTTTT

D gene: TRBD1
J gene: TRBJ2-7
clone size: once
V gene: TRBV4-3
CDR3 protein: CASSEGSTGVHEQYF
CDR3 DNA: TGCGCCAGCAGCGAAGGATCGACAGGGGTACACGAGCAGTACTTC

D gene: TRBD1
J gene: TRBJ1-1
clone size: NA
V gene: TRBV6-5
CDR3 protein: CASRIQGEGNTEAFF
CDR3 DNA: TGTGCCAGCAGAATACAGGGGGAGGGAAACACTGAAGCTTTCTTT

D gene: TRBD1
J gene: TRBJ1-1
clone size: NA
V gene: TRBV7-9
CDR3 protein: CASRYTGTGLNTEAFF
CDR3 DNA: TGTGCCAGCAGATACACCGGGACAGGGTTGAACACTGAAGCTTTCTTT

D gene: NA
J gene: TRBJ2-1
clone size: NA
V gene: TRBV7-9
CDR3 protein: CASSLGGGAPNEQFF
CDR3 DNA: TGTGCCAGCAGCTTGGGAGGGGGGGCCCCGAATGAGCAGTTCTTC

D gene: TRBD2
J gene: TRBJ2-1
clone size: NA
V gene: TRBV9
CDR3 protein: CASSVEETSGIIFSYNEQFF
CDR3 DNA: TGTGCCAGCAGCGTAGAAGAGACAAGCGGGATCATTTTCTCCTACAATGAGCAGTTCTTC

D gene: TRBD2
J gene: TRBJ2-7
clone size: NA
V gene: TRBV30
CDR3 protein: CAWSIAGGPLNEQYF
CDR3 DNA: TGTGCCTGGAGTATAGCGGGGGGCCCTTTAAACGAGCAGTACTTC

D gene: NA
J gene: TRBJ2-7
clone size: NA
V gene: TRBV19
CDR3 protein: CASSATRGLYEQYF
CDR3 DNA: TGTGCCAGTAGTGCTACCCGGGGTTTATACGAGCAGTACTTC

D gene: NA
J gene: TRBJ1-2
clone size: NA
V gene: TRBV7-8
CDR3 protein: CASSLGRGSFPPDGYTF
CDR3 DNA: TGTGCCAGCAGCTTAGGTAGGGGCTCCTTCCCCCCGGATGGCTACACCTTC

D gene: TRBD1
J gene: TRBJ2-7
clone size: NA
V gene: TRBV9
CDR3 protein: CASSEGQGVSYEQYF
CDR3 DNA: TGTGCCAGCAGCGAAGGACAGGGGGTCTCCTACGAGCAGTACTTC

D gene: TRBD1
J gene: TRBJ1-1
clone size: NA
V gene: TRBV5-8
CDR3 protein: CASSLATGGTEAFF
CDR3 DNA: TGTGCCAGCAGCTTGGCAACAGGGGGCACTGAAGCTTTCTTT

D gene: TRBD2
J gene: TRBJ2-3
clone size: NA
V gene: TRBV7-3
CDR3 protein: CASSWSGGVTDTQYF
CDR3 DNA: TGTGCCAGCAGCTGGAGCGGGGGGGTCACAGATACGCAGTATTTT

D gene: TRBD1
J gene: TRBJ1-1
clone size: NA
V gene: TRBV9
CDR3 protein: CASSGPRDRGAEAFF
CDR3 DNA: TGTGCCAGCAGCGGTCCCCGTGACAGGGGGGCTGAAGCTTTCTTT

D gene: TRBD1
J gene: TRBJ1-1
clone size: NA
V gene: TRBV6-5
CDR3 protein: CASSYTTGPNTEAFF
CDR3 DNA: TGTGCCAGCAGTTACACGACAGGGCCGAACACTGAAGCTTTCTTT

D gene: NA
J gene: TRBJ1-2
clone size: few
V gene: TRBV2
CDR3 protein: CASSESGNYGYTF
CDR3 DNA: TGTGCCAGCAGTGAAAGCGGAAACTATGGCTACACCTTC

D gene: NA
J gene: TRBJ1-2
clone size: few
V gene: TRBV7-9
CDR3 protein: CASSSPGVGDGYTF
CDR3 DNA: TGTGCCAGCAGCTCCCCAGGGGTCGGAGATGGCTACACCTTC

D gene: NA
J gene: TRBJ2-7
clone size: once
V gene: TRBV19
CDR3 protein: CASSREKGLNEQYF
CDR3 DNA: TGTGCCAGTAGTAGGGAAAAGGGTCTCAACGAGCAGTACTTC

D gene: NA
J gene: TRBJ2-7
clone size: NA
V gene: TRBV7-8
CDR3 protein: CASSLAGGLGSYEQYF
CDR3 DNA: TGTGCCAGCAGCTTAGCGGGGGGCCTTGGGTCCTACGAGCAGTACTTC

D gene: NA
J gene: TRBJ2-7
clone size: NA
V gene: TRBV11-2
CDR3 protein: CASSHGYEQYF
CDR3 DNA: TGTGCCAGCAGCCACGGCTACGAGCAGTACTTC

D gene: NA
J gene: TRBJ1-4
clone size: NA
V gene: TRBV25-1
CDR3 protein: CASKNEKLFF
CDR3 DNA: TGTGCCAGCAAAAATGAAAAACTGTTTTTT

D gene: NA
J gene: TRBJ2-5
clone size: NA
V gene: TRBV6-5
CDR3 protein: CASSAAAIGTQYF
CDR3 DNA: TGTGCCAGCAGTGCGGCAGCCATAGGGACCCAGTACTTC

D gene: TRBD2
J gene: TRBJ2-1
clone size: NA
V gene: TRBV4-2
CDR3 protein: CASSLAGGADNEQFF
CDR3 DNA: TGTGCCAGCAGCCTGGCGGGGGGGGCTGACAATGAGCAGTTCTTC

D gene: NA
J gene: TRBJ2-1
clone size: NA
V gene: TRBV5-4
CDR3 protein: CASTLERGSYNEQFF
CDR3 DNA: TGTGCCAGCACCCTAGAGAGGGGCTCCTACAATGAGCAGTTCTTC

D gene: NA
J gene: TRBJ1-1
clone size: once
V gene: TRBV4-3
CDR3 protein: CASSHWGETEAFF
CDR3 DNA: TGCGCCAGCAGCCATTGGGGGGAAACTGAAGCTTTCTTT

D gene: NA
J gene: TRBJ2-2
clone size: NA
V gene: TRBV29-1
CDR3 protein: CSVLGGTGELFF
CDR3 DNA: TGCAGCGTACTGGGGGGTACCGGGGAGCTGTTTTTT

D gene: NA
J gene: TRBJ2-1
clone size: NA
V gene: TRBV27
CDR3 protein: CASSLGLPYNEQFF
CDR3 DNA: TGTGCCAGCAGTTTAGGACTACCCTACAATGAGCAGTTCTTC

D gene: TRBD1
J gene: TRBJ1-2
clone size: NA
V gene: TRBV7-6
CDR3 protein: CASSLDRDRDYGYTF
CDR3 DNA: TGTGCCAGCAGCTTAGACCGGGACAGGGACTATGGCTACACCTTC

D gene: TRBD2
J gene: TRBJ2-3
clone size: NA
V gene: TRBV7-6
CDR3 protein: CASSSPGLAGGPVYF
CDR3 DNA: TGTGCCAGCAGCTCCCCGGGACTAGCGGGGGGGCCGGTCTATTTT

D gene: NA
J gene: TRBJ1-6
clone size: NA
V gene: TRBV5-1
CDR3 protein: CASSFGRVDYNSPLHF
CDR3 DNA: TGCGCCAGCAGCTTTGGACGGGTAGACTATAATTCACCCCTCCACTTT